The clone carrying this TCR beta chain turned up a few times. Its antigen is unknown. The sample belongs to a study of T cell repertoires in cytomegalovirus infection. TCRdb reprocessed the reads via MiXCR and lists one record per CDR3 protein. This sample carries a few hundred thousand distinct CDR3 sequences, 9.5% of them seen once, and the ten largest clones take 3.5% to 4.5%. Study findings and constraints: The ex vivo response was dominated by HLA-C-restricted CMV-specific TCR beta clonotypes.

This sequence was found in a human donor in good health (CMV status not recorded). Some clones in this sample may be carry-over from other donors' samples. Sequencing input: PBMCs.

CDR3 loop: CSARDLLGGEKLFF. The CDR3 nucleotides are TGCAGTGCTAGAGATCTCCTCGGCGGGGAAAAACTGTTTTTT. The V gene is TRBV20-1, the J gene TRBJ1-4; D not resolved. V dropped 0 bases and J dropped 8 bases, with 13 bases sitting between them. The length of the CDR3 is 14 residues. Germline V CDR1 and CDR2: DFQATT, SNEGSKA (reference sequence).